Presented here are 27 T cell receptor beta chains from one specimen sequenced in a study of cytomegalovirus exposure and HLA in healthy donors. A multiplex PCR was run with 60 Vbeta primers and 13 Jbeta primers. Measured with immunoSEQ multiplex PCR; TCRdb has only the in-frame clones, and not every one. The table records 72,000 or so clones, around 78% of them present only once. Sequencing was carried out using PBMCs. These receptors all stem from a man younger than 35 in good health and CMV-seropositive.

The chain employs TRBV4-1 and TRBJ2-2; TRBD1 might be the D (6 bases). CDR1 and CDR2 (germline): MGHRA, YSYEKL. The CDR3 has 15 amino acids. Trimming removed 4 bases from V and 2 bases from J, with 11 bases in between. CDR3 amino acids: CASSRTDDNTGELFF. CDR3 in DNA: TGCGCCAGCAGCCGGACAGACGATAACACCGGGGAGCTGTTTTTT.

Here the CDR3 reads CASGWDRNTEAFF. The CDR3 region has the DNA TGTGCCAGCGGCTGGGACAGGAACACTGAAGCTTTCTTT. The chain has TRBV27 and TRBJ1-1; 7 bases agree with TRBD1. V shed 8 bases, J shed 1 base, and the junction held 4 bases outside the gene matches. The CDR3 loop spans 13 amino acids. Looked up from germline, CDR1 is MNHEY and CDR2 is SMNVEV (reference sequence).

CDR3 amino acids: CATSRAPGEGYEQYF. CDR3 coding DNA: TGTGCCACCAGCAGAGCCCCGGGAGAAGGCTACGAGCAGTACTTC. V and J are TRBV15 and TRBJ2-7, with TRBD2 as a possible D gene (6 bases). The CDR3 loop spans 15 amino acids. Between the trimmed V and J ends, which lost 1 base and 3 bases, there was a span of 13 bases. Germline CDR1 and CDR2: LNHNV and YYDKDF (reference sequence).

The chain links TRBV29-1 to TRBJ2-2; D possibly corresponds to TRBD1 (6 bases). In germline, CDR1 is SQVTM, CDR2 ANQGSEA. The CDR3 loop spans 14 amino acids. Between the trimmed V and J ends, which lost 7 bases and 4 bases, there was a span of 16 bases. The CDR3 DNA follows: TGCAGCGGGCTGGGGGCGCGGAGCACCGGGGAGCTGTTTTTT. Translated: CSGLGARSTGELFF.

The CDR3 DNA reads as TGTGCCAGCAGTTATTACCTGGGGACATCAGATGGCTACACCTTC. It specifies CASSYYLGTSDGYTF. V is TRBV6-6 and J is TRBJ1-2; perhaps TRBD1 as D (6 bases). Between the trimmed V and J ends, which lost 3 bases and 6 bases, there was a span of 17 bases. Germline CDR1 reads MNHNY; CDR2 reads SVGAGI (reference sequence). CDR3 length: 15 residues.

This chain uses TRBV6-5 with TRBJ2-7; 9 nucleotides line up with TRBD1. The germline V gene has CDR1 MNHEY and CDR2 SVGAGI. Trimming took 6 bases from V and 2 from J; bases not matched to a gene: 5. The CDR3 spans 14 residues. Written as DNA, the CDR3 is TGTGCCAGCAGCCGAGGACAGGGGCCCTACGAGCAGTACTTC. It specifies CASSRGQGPYEQYF.

This clone was seen a single time. This chain uses TRBV30 with TRBJ2-2; tentatively, D is TRBD1 (7 bases). The CDR3 loop spans 13 amino acids. The V end was cut by 4 bases, the J end by 4 bases, with 10 bases between. Germline CDR1 GTSNPN, CDR2 SVGIG (reference sequence). The CDR3 here is CAWTGGITGELFF. As DNA, the CDR3 is TGTGCCTGGACAGGGGGGATCACCGGGGAGCTGTTTTTT.

This clone was seen a few times. V is TRBV28 and J is TRBJ1-5; D is unresolved. Germline V gives CDR1 MDHEN, CDR2 SYDVKM. CDR3 length equals 15 residues. V was cut by 2 bases and J by 4 bases, with 12 bases left in between. The CDR3 sequence is CASSLQPGGNQPQHF. The CDR3 DNA sequence: TGTGCCAGCAGTTTACAACCGGGAGGGAATCAGCCCCAGCATTTT.

The chain couples TRBV7-9 to TRBJ2-3; TRBD1 agrees at 9 bases. After removal of 1 base from V and 2 bases from J, the junction contained 10 bases not matched to a gene. The CDR3 runs 18 residues. Germline V gene data show CDR1 as SEHNR and CDR2 as FQNEAQ (reference sequence). This CDR3 is CASSLDAWTGDNTDTQYF. CDR3 DNA: TGTGCCAGCAGCTTAGATGCATGGACAGGGGATAACACAGATACGCAGTATTTT.

The chain uses TRBV7-6 and TRBJ2-1, with 8 bases fitting TRBD2. This CDR3 is 16 amino acids long. After removal of 4 bases from V and 9 bases from J, the junction contained 14 bases not matched to a gene. Germline V gene sequence: CDR1 SGHVS, CDR2 FNYEAQ. CDR3 amino acids: CASSSGVSGTLTEQFF. In DNA, the CDR3 is TGTGCCAGCAGCTCCGGGGTTAGCGGGACGCTTACTGAGCAGTTCTTC.

This clone has only a few counts. The V and J genes are TRBV4-1 and TRBJ2-1; the match to TRBD2 covers 9 bases. The germline CDR1 and CDR2 sequences are MGHRA and YSYEKL. The CDR3 covers 17 residues. J was trimmed by 2 bases and V by 1 base; bases with no gene match: 6. CDR3 bases: TGCGCCAGCAGCCAAGGTAGACTAGCGGATGCCTACAATGAGCAGTTCTTC. Translation gives CASSQGRLADAYNEQFF.

The V gene is TRBV27, the J gene TRBJ1-4; D call uncertain. V dropped 3 bases and J dropped 7 bases, with 3 bases sitting between them. This CDR3 region has 11 residues. From germline, CDR1 is MNHEY and CDR2 SMNVEV (reference sequence). CDR3 nucleotide sequence: TGTGCCAGCAGTTTCGGTGAAAAACTGTTTTTT. It specifies CASSFGEKLFF.

The rearrangement links TRBV5-4 to TRBJ2-1; D ambiguous. Germline CDR1 reads SGHNT; CDR2 reads YYREEE (reference sequence). V was clipped by 2 bases and J by 10 bases, with 13 bases between them. The CDR3 runs 13 residues. This chain's CDR3 is CASSFGFAAEQFF. For the CDR3, the DNA is TGTGCCAGCAGCTTTGGGTTCGCGGCAGAGCAGTTCTTC.

The chain employs TRBV13 and TRBJ1-2; TRBD1 might be the D (5 bases). The germline gives CDR1 PRHDT, CDR2 FYEKMQ (reference sequence). This CDR3 comprises 12 residues. V lost 5 bases, J lost 6 bases, and 10 bases lay in between. For the CDR3, the DNA is TGTGCCAGCAGCCCACAGGAGAATGGCTACACCTTC. Encoded protein: CASSPQENGYTF.

This clone was seen more than once but under ten times. The J gene is TRBJ2-3, the V gene TRBV2; D remains unclear. The CDR3 sequence is 15 residues long. The germline V gene has CDR1 SNHLY and CDR2 FYNNEI. Trimming cost V 2 bases and J 1 base, with 10 bases left between them. The CDR3 nucleotides are TGTGCCAGCAGTGAAAGCCTCCTCCGCACAGATACGCAGTATTTT. Translated: CASSESLLRTDTQYF.

V usage is TRBV30 and J usage is TRBJ1-1; TRBD1 is a possible D gene (5 bases). In germline, CDR1 is GTSNPN, CDR2 SVGIG (reference sequence). CDR3 length: 14 amino acids. V lost 3 bases, J lost 7 bases, and 18 bases lay in between. CDR3 DNA: TGTGCCTGGAGCCCCGGGACTGTGGTTGGTGAAGCTTTCTTT. This encodes CAWSPGTVVGEAFF.

The rearrangement links TRBV30 to TRBJ2-1; 7 positions agree with TRBD1. J lost 7 bases, V lost 0 bases, and 3 bases had no gene match. The CDR3 length is 13 residues. CDR1 is GTSNPN, CDR2 SVGIG, per germline (reference sequence). DNA of the CDR3: TGTGCCTGGAGTGTGACAGGGCAAAATGAGCAGTTCTTC. Translation: CAWSVTGQNEQFF.

This chain uses TRBV25-1 with TRBJ2-7, with a possible D match to TRBD2 (6 bases). Germline V CDR1 and CDR2: MGHDK, SYGVNS. Trimming took 2 bases from V and 9 from J, leaving 11 bases between them. The CDR3 covers 12 residues. The CDR3 DNA is TGTGCCAGCAGTGAAGGGGGGACTTGGCAGTACTTC. It translates to CASSEGGTWQYF.

The J gene is TRBJ2-5, the V gene TRBV6-1; the match to TRBD2 covers 9 bases. Germline V gene sequence: CDR1 MNHNS, CDR2 SASEGT. Trimming removed 2 bases from V and 5 bases from J; junction bases left unmatched: 3. The CDR3 covers 14 residues. CDR3 DNA sequence: TGTGCCAGCAGTGAATGGGCGGGGGGGGAGACCCAGTACTTC. Protein product: CASSEWAGGETQYF.

The DNA of the CDR3 is TGTGCCAGTAGTATAGTAATGAACACTGAAGCTTTCTTT. Translated: CASSIVMNTEAFF. The rearrangement joins TRBV19 to TRBJ1-1, with D unresolved. The CDR3 is 13 amino acids. The germline V gene has CDR1 LNHDA and CDR2 SQIVND (reference sequence). V dropped 1 base and J dropped 0 bases, with 3 bases sitting between them.

The genes are TRBV7-9 and TRBJ2-5; 10 bases agree with TRBD2. The CDR3 totals 14 residues. With V trimmed by 5 bases and J by 5 bases, 5 bases remained unmatched. CDR1 SEHNR and CDR2 FQNEAQ come from the germline V gene (reference sequence). CDR3 region: CASSLLAGVETQYF. The DNA for the CDR3 is TGTGCCAGCAGCCTTCTAGCGGGAGTGGAGACCCAGTACTTC.

The chain recombines TRBV4-1 with TRBJ1-5; D remains ambiguous. The V gene's germline CDR1 is MGHRA and CDR2 YSYEKL. The CDR3 length is 17 residues. Trimming left V 1 base short and J 4 bases short, with 17 bases between. CDR3 sequence reads: CASSQAPMGRKNQPQHF. As DNA, the CDR3 is TGCGCCAGCAGCCAAGCCCCGATGGGGAGGAAGAATCAGCCCCAGCATTTT.

This clone was counted a few times. This sequence joins TRBV27 and TRBJ2-6; D gene uncertain. The CDR3 runs to 14 residues. Trimming removed 6 bases from V and 4 bases from J, with 10 bases in between. The germline V gene encodes CDR1 MNHEY and CDR2 SMNVEV (reference sequence). The CDR3 DNA reads TGTGCCAGCAGGCCAACTTTAGGGGCCAACGTCCTGACTTTC. It yields the protein CASRPTLGANVLTF.

The chain has TRBV6-1 and TRBJ1-1, with TRBD1 identical over 7 bases. V was pared by 10 bases and J by 2 bases, with 10 bases of the junction left unmatched. The CDR3 covers 14 residues. Germline V CDR1 and CDR2: MNHNS, SASEGT. CDR3 sequence reads: CAISIGTVNTEAFF. The CDR3 DNA sequence: TGTGCCATCTCGATCGGGACAGTAAACACTGAAGCTTTCTTT.

This sequence joins TRBV25-1 and TRBJ2-7, with TRBD2 as a possible D gene (5 bases). With 6 bases removed from V and 3 bases from J, the gap between germline ends came to 18 bases. CDR3 length equals 15 residues. Germline loops: CDR1 MGHDK, CDR2 SYGVNS. The CDR3 loop is CASSGHEGNNYEQYF. For the CDR3, the DNA is TGTGCCAGCAGCGGCCATGAGGGTAACAACTACGAGCAGTACTTC.

The genes are TRBV9 and TRBJ2-7; TRBD1 matches 10 bases. CDR3 size: 14 residues. The germline V gene encodes CDR1 SGDLS and CDR2 YYNGEE. V shed 4 bases and J 4 bases; nucleotides not matched to a gene: 5. Here the CDR3 DNA reads TGTGCCAGCAGCCCCCGGACAGGGGGTTACGAGCAGTACTTC. It translates to CASSPRTGGYEQYF.

V and J are TRBV2 and TRBJ2-7, with 9 bases aligning to TRBD1. The ends lost 8 bases at V and 2 bases at J; junction bases unmatched: 4. The CDR3 runs 13 residues. Germline assignment: CDR1 SNHLY and CDR2 FYNNEI. The CDR3 coding sequence is TGTGCCAGCGTCCGGGACAGGGCCTACGAGCAGTACTTC. The encoded protein is CASVRDRAYEQYF.